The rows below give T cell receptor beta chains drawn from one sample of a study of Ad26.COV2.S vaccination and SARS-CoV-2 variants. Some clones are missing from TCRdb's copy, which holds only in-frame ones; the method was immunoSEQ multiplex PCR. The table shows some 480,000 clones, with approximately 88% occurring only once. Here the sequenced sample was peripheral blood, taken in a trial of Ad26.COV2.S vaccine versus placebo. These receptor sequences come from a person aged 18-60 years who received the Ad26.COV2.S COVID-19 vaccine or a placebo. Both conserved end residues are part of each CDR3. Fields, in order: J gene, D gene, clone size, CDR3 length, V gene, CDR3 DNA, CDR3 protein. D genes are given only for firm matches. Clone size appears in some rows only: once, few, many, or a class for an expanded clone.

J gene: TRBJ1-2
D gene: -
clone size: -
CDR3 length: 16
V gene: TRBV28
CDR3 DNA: TGTGCCAGCAGGACCGGGACGCCCCCTACCAACTATGGCTACACCTTC
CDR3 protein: CASRTGTPPTNYGYTF

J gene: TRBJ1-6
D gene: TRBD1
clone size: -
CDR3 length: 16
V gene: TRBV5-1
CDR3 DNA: TGCGCCAGCAGCTTGGCCGGGACAGCATATAATTCACCCCTCCACTTT
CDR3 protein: CASSLAGTAYNSPLHF

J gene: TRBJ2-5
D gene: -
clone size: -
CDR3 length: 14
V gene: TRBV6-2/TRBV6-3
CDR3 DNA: TGTGCCAGCAGTTACCAGCTTCCCGGGGAGACCCAGTACTTC
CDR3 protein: CASSYQLPGETQYF

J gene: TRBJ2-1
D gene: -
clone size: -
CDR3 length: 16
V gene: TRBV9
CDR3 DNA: TGTGCCAGCAGCGTAGGTCTTGGGGTGACCCACAATGAGCAGTTCTTC
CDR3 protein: CASSVGLGVTHNEQFF

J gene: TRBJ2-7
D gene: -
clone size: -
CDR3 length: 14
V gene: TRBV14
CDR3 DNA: TGTGCCAGCAGCCAACCCGGGAGAGCTTACGAGCAGTACTTC
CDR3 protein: CASSQPGRAYEQYF

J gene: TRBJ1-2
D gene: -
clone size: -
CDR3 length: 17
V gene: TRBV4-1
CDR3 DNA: TGCGCCAGCAGCCCCAGCCTCGGGGGCGCCCCTAACTATGGCTACACCTTC
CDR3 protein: CASSPSLGGAPNYGYTF

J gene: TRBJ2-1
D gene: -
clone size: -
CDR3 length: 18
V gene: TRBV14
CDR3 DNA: TGTGCCAGCAGCCAAGAGGGGGCTTTCCAAGGCTCCTACAATGAGCAGTTCTTC
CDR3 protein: CASSQEGAFQGSYNEQFF

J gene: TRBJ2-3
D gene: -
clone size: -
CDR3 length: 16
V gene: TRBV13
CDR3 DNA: TGTGCCAGCAGCTTCCCCCGGCCAGCGGGTGCAGATACGCAGTATTTT
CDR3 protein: CASSFPRPAGADTQYF

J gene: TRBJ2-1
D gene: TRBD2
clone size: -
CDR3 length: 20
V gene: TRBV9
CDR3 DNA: TGTGCCAGCAGCGTAGCTCTGGGGACTAGCGGTCAGCGCTCCTACAATGAGCAGTTCTTC
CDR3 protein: CASSVALGTSGQRSYNEQFF

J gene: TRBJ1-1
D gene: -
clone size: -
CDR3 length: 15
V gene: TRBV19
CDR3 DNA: TGTGCCAGTAAGTACGGGGGACAATCGAACACTGAAGCTTTCTTT
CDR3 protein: CASKYGGQSNTEAFF

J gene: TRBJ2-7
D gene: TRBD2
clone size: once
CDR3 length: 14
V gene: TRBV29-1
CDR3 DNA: TGCAGCGCCAAAGGGACTAGCCGTAACCAGGAGCAGTACTTC
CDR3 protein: CSAKGTSRNQEQYF

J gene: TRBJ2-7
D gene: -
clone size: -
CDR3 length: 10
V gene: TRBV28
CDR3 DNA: TGTGCCAGCAGTAAGTACGAGCAGTACTTC
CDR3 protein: CASSKYEQYF

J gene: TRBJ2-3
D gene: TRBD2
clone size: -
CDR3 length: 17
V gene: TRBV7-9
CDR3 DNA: TGTGCCAGCAGCTCCCATTCGGGGGGGACTAGCACAGATACGCAGTATTTT
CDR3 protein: CASSSHSGGTSTDTQYF

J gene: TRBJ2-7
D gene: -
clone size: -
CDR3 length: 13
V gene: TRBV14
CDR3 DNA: TGTGCCAGCAGCCGGATCGTGGGGGGCGAGCAGTACTTC
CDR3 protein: CASSRIVGGEQYF

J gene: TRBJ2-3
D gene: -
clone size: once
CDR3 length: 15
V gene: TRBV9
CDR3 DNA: TGTGCCAGCAGCGTTGGGACTCATAGCACAGATACGCAGTATTTT
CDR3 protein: CASSVGTHSTDTQYF

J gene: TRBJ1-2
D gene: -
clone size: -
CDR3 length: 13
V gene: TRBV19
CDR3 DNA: TGTGCCAGTACTATATGGGGGAACTATGGCTACACCTTC
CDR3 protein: CASTIWGNYGYTF

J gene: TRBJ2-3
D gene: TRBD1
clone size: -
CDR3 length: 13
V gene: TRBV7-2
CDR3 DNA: TGTGCCAGCAGCGCAGGACAGGGGACTACGCAGTATTTT
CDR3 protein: CASSAGQGTTQYF

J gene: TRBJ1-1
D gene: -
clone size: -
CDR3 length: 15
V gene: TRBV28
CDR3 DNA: TGTGCCAGCAGAGAAGGGGCAGGGCGTTTGACTGAAGCTTTCTTT
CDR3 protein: CASREGAGRLTEAFF

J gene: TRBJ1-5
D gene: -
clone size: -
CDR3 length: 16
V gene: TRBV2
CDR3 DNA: TGTGCCAGCAGTGAAGGCGGACGGAGACTTAGACAGCCCCAGCATTTT
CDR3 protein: CASSEGGRRLRQPQHF

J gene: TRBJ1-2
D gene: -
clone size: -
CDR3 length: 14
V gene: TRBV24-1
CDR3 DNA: TGTGCCACCAGTGACGGGCAGCGTAACTATGGCTACACCTTC
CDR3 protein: CATSDGQRNYGYTF

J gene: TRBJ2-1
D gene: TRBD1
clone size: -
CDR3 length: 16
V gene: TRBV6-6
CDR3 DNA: TGTGCCAGCAGTTACACGAGAGACAGGGGATTCAATGAGCAGTTCTTC
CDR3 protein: CASSYTRDRGFNEQFF

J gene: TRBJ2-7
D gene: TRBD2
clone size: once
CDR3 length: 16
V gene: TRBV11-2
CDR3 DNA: TGTGCCAGCAGCTTAGGGACTAGCGGGATCCCGCACGAGCAGTACTTC
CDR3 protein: CASSLGTSGIPHEQYF

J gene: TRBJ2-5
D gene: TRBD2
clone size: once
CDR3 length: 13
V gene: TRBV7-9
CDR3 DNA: TGTGCCAGCAGCGGGAGGGCCCCGGGGACCCAGTACTTC
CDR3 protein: CASSGRAPGTQYF

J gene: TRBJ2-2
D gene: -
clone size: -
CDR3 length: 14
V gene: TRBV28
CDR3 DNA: TGTGCCAGCAGGAGGACAGCCATAACCGGGGAGCTGTTTTTT
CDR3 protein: CASRRTAITGELFF

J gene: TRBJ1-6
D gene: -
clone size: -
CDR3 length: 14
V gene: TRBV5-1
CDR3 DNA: TGCGCCAGCAGCTTGGGGCAGTGGAATTCACCCCTCCACTTT
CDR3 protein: CASSLGQWNSPLHF

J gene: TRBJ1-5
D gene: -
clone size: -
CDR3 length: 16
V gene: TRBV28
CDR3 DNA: TGTGCCAGCAGTTTCCTCCCCGGGCTAGGGGGTCAGCCCCAGCATTTT
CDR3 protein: CASSFLPGLGGQPQHF

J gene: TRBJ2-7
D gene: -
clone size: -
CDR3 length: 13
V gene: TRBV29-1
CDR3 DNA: TGCAGCGTTGCCGGCCATGGGGGCCACGAGCAGTACTTC
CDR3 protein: CSVAGHGGHEQYF

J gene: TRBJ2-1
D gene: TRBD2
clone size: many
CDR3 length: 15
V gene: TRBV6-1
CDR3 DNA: TGTGCCAGCAGTGAAGCTAGCGGGAGTTACAATGAGCAGTTCTTC
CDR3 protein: CASSEASGSYNEQFF

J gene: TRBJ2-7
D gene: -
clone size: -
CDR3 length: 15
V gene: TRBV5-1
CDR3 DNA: TGCGCCAGCAGCGAACAGGGACTTGGTTCCGGCGAGCAGTACTTC
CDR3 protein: CASSEQGLGSGEQYF

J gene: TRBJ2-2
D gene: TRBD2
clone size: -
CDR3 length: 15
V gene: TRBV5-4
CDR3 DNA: TGTGCCAGCAGCACTAGGACTAGCGGAACCGGGGAGCTGTTTTTT
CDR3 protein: CASSTRTSGTGELFF

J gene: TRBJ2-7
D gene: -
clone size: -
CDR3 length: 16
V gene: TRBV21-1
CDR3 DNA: TGTGCCAGCAGCCCGGGGGTTCCATTCCCCTCCTACGAGCAGTACTTC
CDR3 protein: CASSPGVPFPSYEQYF

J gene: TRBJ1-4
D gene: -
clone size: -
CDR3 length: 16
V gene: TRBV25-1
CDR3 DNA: TGTGCCAGTCGCGTGGGGTGGAGAGTAACTAATGAAAAACTGTTTTTT
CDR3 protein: CASRVGWRVTNEKLFF

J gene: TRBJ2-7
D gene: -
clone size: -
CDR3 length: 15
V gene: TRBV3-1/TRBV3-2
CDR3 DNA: TGTGCCAGCAGCCCAGTAGGAATAATCTCCTACGAGCAGTACTTC
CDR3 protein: CASSPVGIISYEQYF

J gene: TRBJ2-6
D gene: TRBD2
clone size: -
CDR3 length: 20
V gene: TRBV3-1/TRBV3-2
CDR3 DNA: TGTGCCAGCAGCTCTGGTCCCCCGGGACTAGCGTTTTCTGGGGCCAACGTCCTGACTTTC
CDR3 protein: CASSSGPPGLAFSGANVLTF

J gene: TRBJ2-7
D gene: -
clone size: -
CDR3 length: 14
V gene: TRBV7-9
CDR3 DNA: TGTGCCAGCAGCTTCCTACACGGATCTGGGGAGCAGTACTTC
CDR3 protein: CASSFLHGSGEQYF

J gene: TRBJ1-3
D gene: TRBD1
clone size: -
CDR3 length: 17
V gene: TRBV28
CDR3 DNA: TGTGCCAGCAGTTTATTAGTGGGACAGGGAAAAAGAAACACCATATATTTT
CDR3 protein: CASSLLVGQGKRNTIYF

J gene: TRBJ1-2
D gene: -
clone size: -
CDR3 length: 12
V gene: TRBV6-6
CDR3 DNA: TGTGCCAGCAGTTACGTGGACGTTGGCTACACCTTC
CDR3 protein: CASSYVDVGYTF

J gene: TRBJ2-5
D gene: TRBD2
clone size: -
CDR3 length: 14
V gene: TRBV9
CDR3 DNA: TGTGCCAGCAGCGCCCCGGGAGGTGGAGAGACCCAGTACTTC
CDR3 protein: CASSAPGGGETQYF

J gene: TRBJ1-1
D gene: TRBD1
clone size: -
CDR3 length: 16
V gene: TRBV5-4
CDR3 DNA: TGTGCCAGCAGCTTGGGACAGGGCCCTGGGAACACTGAAGCTTTCTTT
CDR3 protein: CASSLGQGPGNTEAFF

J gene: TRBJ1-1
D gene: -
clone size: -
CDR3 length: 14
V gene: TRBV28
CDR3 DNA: TGTGCCAGCAGTTACCCCAGGGGGAACACTGAAGCTTTCTTT
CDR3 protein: CASSYPRGNTEAFF

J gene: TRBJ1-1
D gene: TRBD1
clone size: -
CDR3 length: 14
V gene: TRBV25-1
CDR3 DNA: TGTGCCAGCAGCGAATTTGGGGGACAGAAAGAAGCTTTCTTT
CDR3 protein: CASSEFGGQKEAFF